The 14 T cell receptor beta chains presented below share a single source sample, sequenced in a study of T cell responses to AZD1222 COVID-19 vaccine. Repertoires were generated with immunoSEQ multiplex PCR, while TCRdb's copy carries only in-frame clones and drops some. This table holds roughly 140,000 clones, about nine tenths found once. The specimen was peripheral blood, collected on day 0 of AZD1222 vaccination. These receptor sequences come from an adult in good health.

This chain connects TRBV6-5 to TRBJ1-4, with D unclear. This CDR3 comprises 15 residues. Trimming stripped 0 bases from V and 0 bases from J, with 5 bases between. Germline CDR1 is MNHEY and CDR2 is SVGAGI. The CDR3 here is CASSYSSATNEKLFF. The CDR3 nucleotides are TGTGCCAGCAGTTACTCGAGCGCAACTAATGAAAAACTGTTTTTT.

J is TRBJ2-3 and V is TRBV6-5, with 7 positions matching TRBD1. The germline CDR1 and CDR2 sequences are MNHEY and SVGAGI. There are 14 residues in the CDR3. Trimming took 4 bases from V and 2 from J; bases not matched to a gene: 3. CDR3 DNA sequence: TGTGCCAGCAGTTTGGGACAGATCACAGATACGCAGTATTTT. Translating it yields CASSLGQITDTQYF.

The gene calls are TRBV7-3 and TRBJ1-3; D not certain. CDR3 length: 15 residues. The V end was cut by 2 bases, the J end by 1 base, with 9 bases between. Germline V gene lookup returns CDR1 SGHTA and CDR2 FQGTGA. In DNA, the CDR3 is TGTGCCAGCAGCTTAGGGCAGTCTTCTGGAAACACCATATATTTT. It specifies CASSLGQSSGNTIYF.

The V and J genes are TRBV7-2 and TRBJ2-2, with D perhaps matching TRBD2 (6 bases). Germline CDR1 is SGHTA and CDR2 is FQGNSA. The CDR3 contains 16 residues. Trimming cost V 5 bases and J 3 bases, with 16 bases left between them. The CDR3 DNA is TGTGCCAGCAGCCCCCAAATGGGGGGTTACACCGGGGAGCTGTTTTTT. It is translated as CASSPQMGGYTGELFF.

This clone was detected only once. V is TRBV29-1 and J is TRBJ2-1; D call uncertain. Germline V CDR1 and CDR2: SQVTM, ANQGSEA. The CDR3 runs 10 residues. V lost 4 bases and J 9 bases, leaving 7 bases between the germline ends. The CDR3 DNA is TGCAGCGTTGGATCAAGTGAGCAGTTCTTC. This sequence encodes CSVGSSEQFF.

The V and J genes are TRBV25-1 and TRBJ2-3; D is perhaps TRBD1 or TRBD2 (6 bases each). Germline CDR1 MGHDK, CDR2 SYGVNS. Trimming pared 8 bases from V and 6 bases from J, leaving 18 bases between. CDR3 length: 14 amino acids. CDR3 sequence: CASGRTAGVDTQYF. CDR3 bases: TGTGCCAGCGGGAGGACAGCTGGTGTGGATACGCAGTATTTT.

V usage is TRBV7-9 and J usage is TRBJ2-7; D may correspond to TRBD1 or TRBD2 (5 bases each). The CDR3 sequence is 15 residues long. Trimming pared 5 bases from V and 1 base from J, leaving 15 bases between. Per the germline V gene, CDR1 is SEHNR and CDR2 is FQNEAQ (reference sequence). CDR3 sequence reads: CASSVITGLSYEQYF. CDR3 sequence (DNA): TGTGCCAGCAGCGTTATAACGGGGCTATCCTACGAGCAGTACTTC. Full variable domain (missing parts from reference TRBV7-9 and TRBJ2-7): DTGVSQNPRHKITKRGQNVTFRCDPISEHNRLYWYRQTLGQGPEFLTYFQNEAQLEKSRLLSDRFSAERPKGSFSTLEIQRTEQGDSAMYLCASSVITGLSYEQYFGPGTRLTVT.

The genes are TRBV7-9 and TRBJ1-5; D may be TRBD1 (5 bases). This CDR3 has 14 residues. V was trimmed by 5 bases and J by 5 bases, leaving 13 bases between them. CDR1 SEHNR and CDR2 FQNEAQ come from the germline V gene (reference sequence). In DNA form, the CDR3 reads TGTGCCAGCAGCCCGTTGAGGGACGATCAGCCCCAGCATTTT. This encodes CASSPLRDDQPQHF.

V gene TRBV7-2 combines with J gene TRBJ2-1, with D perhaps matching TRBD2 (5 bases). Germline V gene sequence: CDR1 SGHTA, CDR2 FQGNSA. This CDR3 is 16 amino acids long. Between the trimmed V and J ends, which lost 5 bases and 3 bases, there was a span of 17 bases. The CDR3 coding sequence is TGTGCCAGCAGCCCCTTTTTAGCGACGGACTACAATGAGCAGTTCTTC. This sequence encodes CASSPFLATDYNEQFF.

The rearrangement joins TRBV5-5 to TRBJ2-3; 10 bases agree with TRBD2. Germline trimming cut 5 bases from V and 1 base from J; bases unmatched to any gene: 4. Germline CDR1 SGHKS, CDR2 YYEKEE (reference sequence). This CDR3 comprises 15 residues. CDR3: CASREREGGTDTQYF. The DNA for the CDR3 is TGTGCCAGCAGAGAGCGGGAGGGCGGCACAGATACGCAGTATTTT.

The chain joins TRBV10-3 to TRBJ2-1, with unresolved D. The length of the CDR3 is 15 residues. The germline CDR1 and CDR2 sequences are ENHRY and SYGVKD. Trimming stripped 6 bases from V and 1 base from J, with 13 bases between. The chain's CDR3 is CAISGRVPSYNEQFF. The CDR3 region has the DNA TGTGCCATCAGCGGACGCGTCCCATCCTACAATGAGCAGTTCTTC.

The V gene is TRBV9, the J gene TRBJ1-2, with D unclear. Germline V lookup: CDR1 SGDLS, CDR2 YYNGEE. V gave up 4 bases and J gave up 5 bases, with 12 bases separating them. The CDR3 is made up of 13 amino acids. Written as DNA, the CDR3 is TGTGCCAGCAGCCCGGACCAATCATATGGCTACACCTTC. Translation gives CASSPDQSYGYTF.

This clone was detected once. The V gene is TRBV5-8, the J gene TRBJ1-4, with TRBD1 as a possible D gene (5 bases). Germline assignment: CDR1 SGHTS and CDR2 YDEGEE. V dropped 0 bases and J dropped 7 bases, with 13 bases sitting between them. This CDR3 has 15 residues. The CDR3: CASSLEGTKGEKLFF. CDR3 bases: TGTGCCAGCAGCTTGGAGGGGACGAAGGGTGAAAAACTGTTTTTT.

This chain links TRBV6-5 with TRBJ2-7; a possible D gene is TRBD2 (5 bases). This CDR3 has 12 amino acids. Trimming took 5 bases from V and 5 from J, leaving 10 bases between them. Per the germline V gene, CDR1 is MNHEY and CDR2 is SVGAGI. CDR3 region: CASSNERDEQYF. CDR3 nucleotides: TGTGCCAGCAGTAATGAGAGGGACGAGCAGTACTTC.